The 21 T cell receptor beta chains below come from one sample, sequenced in a study of cytomegalovirus exposure and HLA in healthy donors. Measured with immunoSEQ multiplex PCR; TCRdb has only the in-frame clones, and not every one. Of about 110,000 clones in the sample, about nine tenths were seen once. Sample: PBMCs. All receptors come from a woman under 30 in good health and CMV-seronegative.

The rearrangement links TRBV5-1 to TRBJ1-1; TRBD1 aligns across 8 bases. CDR1 SGHRS and CDR2 YFSETQ come from the germline V gene. Trimming cost V 4 bases and J 0 bases; bases outside gene matches: 5. The CDR3 is made up of 15 amino acids. CDR3 sequence (DNA): TGCGCCAGCAGCACGGCAGGGGGCCTGAACACTGAAGCTTTCTTT. Its translation: CASSTAGGLNTEAFF.

Only one count was recorded for this clone. J is TRBJ2-3 and V is TRBV5-1, with 12 bases that match TRBD2. The CDR3 runs 17 residues. Germline assignment: CDR1 SGHRS and CDR2 YFSETQ. Trimming cost V 4 bases and J 1 base; bases outside gene matches: 7. The CDR3: CASSRGSSGGGTDTQYF. As DNA, the CDR3 is TGCGCCAGCAGCAGAGGATCTAGCGGGGGGGGCACAGATACGCAGTATTTT.

The rearrangement links TRBV5-8 to TRBJ2-7, with D possibly TRBD2 on 5 matching bases. Deletions cut 1 base from V and 2 bases from J, with 16 bases between. The germline gives CDR1 SGHTS, CDR2 YDEGEE. The CDR3 contains 16 residues. The CDR3 loop is CASSLTDAADPYEQYF. Here the CDR3 DNA reads TGTGCCAGCAGCTTGACAGACGCAGCGGACCCCTACGAGCAGTACTTC.

The chain links TRBV15 to TRBJ2-7; D gene uncertain. With 0 bases removed from V and 2 bases from J, the gap between germline ends came to 11 bases. Germline CDR1 LNHNV, CDR2 YYDKDF (reference sequence). The CDR3 runs to 15 residues. CDR3 sequence (DNA): TGTGCCACCAGCAGAGAGAGGTCACCTACCTACGAGCAGTACTTC. It is translated as CATSRERSPTYEQYF.

The chain carries TRBV29-1 and TRBJ2-1; TRBD2 is a possible D gene (5 bases). Germline CDR1 reads SQVTM; CDR2 reads ANQGSEA. The CDR3 runs to 11 residues. Trimming shortened V by 6 bases and J by 3 bases, and 6 bases separated the two germline ends. The CDR3 loop is CSVEGYNEQFF. The CDR3, as DNA: TGCAGCGTCGAGGGCTACAATGAGCAGTTCTTC.

To note about this clone: Germline and junction disagree at one end, which may indicate a read error. The V call is TRBV4-1, the J call TRBJ2-6; 8 bases are a match to TRBD1. Germline lookup yields CDR1 MGHRA and CDR2 YSYEKL. The CDR3 runs 18 residues. The CDR3 region is CASSQVQGAFSGANVPTF. The CDR3 nucleotides are TGCGCCAGCAGCCAAGTGCAGGGGGCTTTCTCTGGGGCCAACGTCCCGACTTTC.

V is TRBV4-2 and J is TRBJ2-1; 7 bases map to TRBD2. Germline loops: CDR1 LGHNA, CDR2 YNFKEQ. V was clipped by 4 bases and J by 5 bases; unmatched bases: 8. The CDR3 contains 15 residues. For the CDR3, the DNA is TGTGCCAGCAGCCTTGGAACAGCGGGGAACAATGAGCAGTTCTTC. Its protein product is CASSLGTAGNNEQFF.

J is TRBJ1-2 and V is TRBV25-1; perhaps TRBD1 as D (6 bases). CDR3 length equals 14 residues. The V end was cut by 2 bases, the J end by 8 bases, with 15 bases between. The germline V gene encodes CDR1 MGHDK and CDR2 SYGVNS. In nucleotides, the CDR3 is TGTGCCAGCAGTGAAGCGGACAGTATGGGAGGCTACACCTTC. This codes for CASSEADSMGGYTF.

This rearrangement joins TRBV5-6 to TRBJ2-2; D might be TRBD1 (5 bases). Germline V CDR1 and CDR2: SGHDT, YYEEEE. The CDR3 runs to 14 residues. Trimming took 3 bases from V and 2 from J, leaving 8 bases between them. Here the CDR3 DNA reads TGTGCCAGCAGCTGGACATTAAACACCGGGGAGCTGTTTTTT. As protein: CASSWTLNTGELFF.

This chain uses TRBV11-2 with TRBJ2-2, with TRBD1 matching over 10 bases. This CDR3 has 19 residues. The ends lost 6 bases at V and 0 bases at J; junction bases unmatched: 13. Germline values: CDR1 SGHAT, CDR2 FQNNGV. The CDR3, as DNA: TGTGCCAGCAGACACCCGACAGGGGGCAGCCGCCCGAACACCGGGGAGCTGTTTTTT. Translated, it gives CASRHPTGGSRPNTGELFF.

The chain couples TRBV7-6 to TRBJ1-5; TRBD1 matches 12 bases. The ends lost 2 bases at V and 2 bases at J; junction bases unmatched: 10. Germline-derived CDR1 and CDR2 are SGHVS and FNYEAQ. The CDR3 is 19 amino acids. The DNA for the CDR3 is TGTGCCAGCAGCTTATCGCCCGGGACAGGGGGCGGTGGCAATCAGCCCCAGCATTTT. Amino acids: CASSLSPGTGGGGNQPQHF.

V usage is TRBV5-1 and J usage is TRBJ1-5, with D perhaps matching TRBD1 (5 bases). In germline, CDR1 is SGHRS, CDR2 YFSETQ. V was pared by 10 bases and J by 7 bases, with 21 bases between. CDR3 length: 14 residues. The CDR3 DNA is TGCGCCGATGTGCTCCAGGGCCGTAGGCAGCCCCAGCATTTT. This encodes CADVLQGRRQPQHF. Drawing the rest from reference TRBV5-1 and TRBJ1-5, the complete variable domain is KAGVTQTPRYLIKTRGQQVTLSCSPISGHRSVSWYQQTPGQGLQFLFEYFSETQRNKGNFPGRFSGRQFSNSRSEMNVSTLELGDSALYLCADVLQGRRQPQHFGDGTRLSIL.

This clone appeared a few times. V usage is TRBV19 and J usage is TRBJ2-7; 9 bases agree with TRBD2. Germline V gene lookup returns CDR1 LNHDA and CDR2 SQIVND (reference sequence). The CDR3 is 13 amino acids. V was clipped by 5 bases and J by 2 bases; unmatched bases: 1. The CDR3 nucleotides read TGTGCCAGTAGTGCGGGAGGGCCCTACGAGCAGTACTTC. Encoded protein: CASSAGGPYEQYF.

V and J are TRBV4-3 and TRBJ2-3; D uncertain. CDR1 and CDR2 (germline): LGHNA, YSLEER. The CDR3 is 13 residues long. Between the trimmed V and J ends, which lost 1 base and 8 bases, there was a span of 10 bases. DNA of the CDR3: TGCGCCAGCAGCCAAGCGGTTGTCGCTACGCAGTATTTT. This gives the protein CASSQAVVATQYF.

A note on this clone: The identical CDR3 is also encoded by other nucleotide sequences in the sample. The rearrangement uses TRBV9 and TRBJ1-3; D remains ambiguous. This CDR3 is 15 amino acids long. Trimming left V 0 bases short and J 0 bases short, with 7 bases between. Germline CDR1 reads SGDLS; CDR2 reads YYNGEE. The CDR3 here is CASSVGRNSGNTIYF. The CDR3 DNA reads TGTGCCAGCAGCGTAGGGAGGAACTCTGGAAACACCATATATTTT.

The chain's CDR3 is CASSVAGLADEQYF. The CDR3 DNA follows: TGTGCCAGCAGCGTAGCTGGACTAGCAGACGAGCAGTACTTC. This chain connects TRBV9 to TRBJ2-7; 8 bases line up with TRBD2. This CDR3 has 14 amino acids. J was trimmed by 5 bases and V by 0 bases; bases with no gene match: 4. Germline V gene data show CDR1 as SGDLS and CDR2 as YYNGEE.

The chain recombines TRBV4-3 with TRBJ1-4; TRBD1 might be the D (6 bases). The V and J ends lost 2 bases and 6 bases respectively, with 10 bases between them. This CDR3 region has 14 residues. CDR1 is LGHNA and CDR2 is YSLEER in the germline V gene. The CDR3 sequence: CASSQTGLDEKLFF. The DNA of the CDR3 is TGCGCCAGCAGCCAAACAGGGTTGGATGAAAAACTGTTTTTT.

The chain carries TRBV6-5 and TRBJ2-7, with 8 bases aligning to TRBD1. The CDR3 extends over 14 amino acids. CDR1 is MNHEY and CDR2 is SVGAGI in the germline V gene. V dropped 4 bases and J dropped 6; count of bases not matched to a gene: 8. CDR3 residues: CASSFRTGFVEQYF. The CDR3 DNA reads TGTGCCAGCAGTTTTCGGACAGGGTTTGTCGAGCAGTACTTC.

The chain joins TRBV7-8 to TRBJ2-5; 8 bases line up with TRBD1. The CDR3 length is 15 residues. Germline CDR1 is SGHVS and CDR2 is FQNEAQ. After removal of 6 bases from V and 5 bases from J, the junction contained 11 bases not matched to a gene. The chain's CDR3 is CASRLMGQVVETQYF. The CDR3 coding sequence is TGTGCCAGCAGATTAATGGGACAGGTGGTCGAGACCCAGTACTTC.

The chain has TRBV7-2 and TRBJ1-2; weak D call: TRBD1 (6 bases). The length of the CDR3 is 14 residues. Trimming cost V 1 base and J 4 bases, with 10 bases left between them. CDR1 and CDR2 (germline): SGHTA, FQGNSA. In DNA form, the CDR3 reads TGTGCCAGCAGCTTAGTTGGGACACCCTATGGCTACACCTTC. It encodes CASSLVGTPYGYTF.

As concerns this clone: A read error may produce the germline difference seen at one junction end. V gene TRBV7-7 combines with J gene TRBJ2-2; TRBD2 is a possible D gene (6 bases). The CDR3 spans 16 residues. Germline loops: CDR1 SSHAT, CDR2 FNYEAQ (reference sequence). CDR3 DNA: TGTGCTAGCAGCTTGGGAGGTGGAGGGATGGACGGGGAGCTGTTTTTT. Translating it yields CASSLGGGGMDGELFF. Combining the CDR3 with reference TRBV7-7 and TRBJ2-2 gives the whole variable domain GAGVSQSPRYKVTKRGQDVTLRCDPISSHATLYWYQQALGQGPEFLTYFNYEAQPDKSGLPSDRFSAERPEGSISTLTIQRTEQRDSAMYRCASSLGGGGMDGELFFGEGSRLTVL.